This TCR beta chain came from a study of T cell changes during pregnancy in multiple sclerosis. Germline V gene sequence: CDR1 SQVTM, CDR2 ANQGSEA. V lost 4 bases and J lost 3, with 18 bases in between. This CDR3 has 15 amino acids. Profiled with immunoSEQ multiplex PCR; TCRdb holds only in-frame clones, not every one. The data show 50,000 to 65,000 clones, with around 96% seen just once and 2% to 2.5% held by the top ten. The source was CD8+ T cells from peripheral blood mononuclear cells, collected after pregnancy. The receptor comes from a female donor with multiple sclerosis, enrolled in a pregnancy study. V usage is TRBV29-1 and J usage is TRBJ2-5, with D hard to call. CDR3 sequence (DNA): TGCAGCGTTGTAGGTACCCAGGCCGTGGAAGAGACCCAGTACTTC. Translated, it gives CSVVGTQAVEETQYF.